The 3 T cell receptor beta chains given below trace back to one sample, sequenced in a study of human T cells and chemical hapten exposure. The time point here: patch test 1, 2 weeks after DPC sensitization. The treatment is: therapeutic diphenylcyclopropenone sensitization with weekly scalp DPC. TCRdb re-called the RACE reads through MiXCR, storing one row per CDR3 protein. The top ten clones hold 0.92% of a sample with roughly 120,000 distinct CDR3 sequences, approximately 15% of them seen once. The sequencing used whole blood, collected in connection with sensitization to the hapten diphenylcyclopropenone (DPC). These receptors came from a man aged 18 to 35 with alopecia areata. Some clones in this sample may be carry-over from other donors' samples.

The gene calls are TRBV4-1 and TRBJ2-7; 11 nucleotides match TRBD2. Germline lookup yields CDR1 MGHRA and CDR2 YSYEKL. This CDR3 has 15 residues. J lost 1 base, V lost 3 bases, and 2 bases had no gene match. Here the CDR3 DNA reads TGCGCCAGCAGCCAGCCTAGCGGGGGGTCCTACGAGCAGTACTTC. Its protein product is CASSQPSGGSYEQYF.

This clonotype appeared many times. The chain couples TRBV5-1 to TRBJ1-1; D unresolved. This CDR3 region has 12 residues. CDR1 SGHRS and CDR2 YFSETQ come from the germline V gene. V lost 5 bases and J 1 base, leaving 6 bases between the germline ends. The CDR3 loop reads CASRRENTEAFF. Here the CDR3 DNA reads TGCGCCAGCAGGAGGGAGAACACTGAAGCTTTCTTT. The full variable domain, completed using reference TRBV5-1 and TRBJ1-1, is KAGVTQTPRYLIKTRGQQVTLSCSPISGHRSVSWYQQTPGQGLQFLFEYFSETQRNKGNFPGRFSGRQFSNSRSEMNVSTLELGDSALYLCASRRENTEAFFGQGTRLTVV.

Ten or more counts support this clonotype. The genes are TRBV7-3 and TRBJ2-2; D not certain. The V gene's germline CDR1 is SGHTA and CDR2 FQGTGA. The CDR3 is 13 amino acids. The germline V and J ends were trimmed by 4 bases and 1 base, with 4 bases remaining between them. DNA of the CDR3: TGTGCCAGCAGCTCAGAGAACACCGGGGAGCTGTTTTTT. Residues: CASSSENTGELFF.